These 23 T cell receptor beta chains came from one sample sequenced in a study of blood T cell repertoires in COVID-19. Some clones are missing from TCRdb's copy, which holds only in-frame ones; the method was immunoSEQ multiplex PCR. The repertoire holds about 140,000 clones, with 65% to 90% as singletons. Sequencing used peripheral blood. The receptors here all came from a man aged 55-75 years with active or convalescent COVID-19.

The J gene is TRBJ1-5, the V gene TRBV15; 7 positions match TRBD1. V trimming: 9 bases; J trimming: 5 bases; junction bases outside the gene matches: 10. The CDR3 is made up of 14 amino acids. CDR1 LNHNV and CDR2 YYDKDF come from the germline V gene (reference sequence). CDR3 region: CATAQGWVDQPQHF. The CDR3, as DNA: TGTGCCACAGCACAGGGGTGGGTCGATCAGCCCCAGCATTTT.

The chain links TRBV5-4 to TRBJ2-5, with TRBD2 as a possible D gene (5 bases). Germline V gene lookup returns CDR1 SGHNT and CDR2 YYREEE (reference sequence). The CDR3 extends over 14 amino acids. V lost 4 bases and J 0 bases, leaving 10 bases between the germline ends. The CDR3 nucleotides read TGTGCCAGCAGCCCGCGAGGGTACCAAGAGACCCAGTACTTC. This gives the protein CASSPRGYQETQYF.

V and J are TRBV10-2 and TRBJ2-7; possible D gene TRBD1, 6 bases. Germline V gene data show CDR1 as WSHSY and CDR2 as SAAADI. This CDR3 comprises 16 residues. V was pared by 2 bases and J by 4 bases, with 18 bases between. In DNA form, the CDR3 reads TGCGCCAGCAGTGAGGCCGGGACATTGGGGTCTTACGAGCAGTACTTC. Its protein product is CASSEAGTLGSYEQYF.

This sequence joins TRBV27 and TRBJ1-1; D may be TRBD1 (6 bases). The CDR3 extends over 14 amino acids. CDR1 is MNHEY, CDR2 SMNVEV, per germline (reference sequence). V was clipped by 6 bases and J by 6 bases, with 17 bases between them. The CDR3 is CASRRGDIVSEAFF. The CDR3 bases are TGTGCCAGCAGGAGAGGGGACATCGTGTCTGAAGCTTTCTTT.

The rearrangement joins TRBV18 to TRBJ1-2, with TRBD1 matching over 10 bases. The CDR3 totals 17 residues. The V and J ends lost 5 bases and 1 base, in that order; junction bases with no gene match: 10. The germline CDR1 and CDR2 sequences are KGHSH and LQKENI. The DNA for the CDR3 is TGTGCCAGCTCAGCCGGGACAGGGGCCAGGGGTAACTATGGCTACACCTTC. Translating gives CASSAGTGARGNYGYTF. Drawing the rest from reference TRBV18 and TRBJ1-2, the complete variable domain is NAGVMQNPRHLVRRRGQEARLRCSPMKGHSHVYWYRQLPEEGLKFMVYLQKENIIDESGMPKERFSAEFPKEGPSILRIQQVVRGDSAAYFCASSAGTGARGNYGYTFGSGTRLTVV.

The chain joins TRBV14 to TRBJ1-1; D may be TRBD1 (5 bases). Looked up from germline, CDR1 is SGHDN and CDR2 is FVKESK. V was cut by 5 bases and J by 0 bases, with 7 bases left in between. The CDR3 is made up of 13 amino acids. CDR3 nucleotides: TGTGCCAGCAGCGCGGGGCTGAACACTGAAGCTTTCTTT. Translated, it gives CASSAGLNTEAFF. The whole variable domain, remainder taken from reference TRBV14 and TRBJ1-1, is EAGVTQFPSHSVIEKGQTVTLRCDPISGHDNLYWYRRVMGKEIKFLLHFVKESKQDESGMPNNRFLAERTGGTYSTLKVQPAELEDSGVYFCASSAGLNTEAFFGQGTRLTVV.

The chain recombines TRBV30 with TRBJ1-2; D remains ambiguous. The V gene lost 0 bases and the J gene lost 6 bases, with 11 bases spanning the gap. Germline values: CDR1 GTSNPN, CDR2 SVGIG (reference sequence). CDR3 length: 13 residues. The CDR3 protein is CAWSVQSRNGYTF. CDR3 nucleotides: TGTGCCTGGAGTGTACAGAGCCGGAATGGCTACACCTTC.

This clone was seen at least ten times. The V gene is TRBV10-2, the J gene TRBJ2-7; the match to TRBD1 covers 7 bases. The germline gives CDR1 WSHSY, CDR2 SAAADI. J lost 6 bases, V lost 5 bases, and 7 bases had no gene match. CDR3 length: 13 amino acids. The CDR3 DNA reads as TGCGCCAGCAGTCCCTCAACAGGGGTCGAGCAGTACGTC. This sequence encodes CASSPSTGVEQYV.

The chain employs TRBV7-8 and TRBJ1-3; 7 nucleotides line up with TRBD1. V lost 3 bases, J lost 6 bases, and 2 bases stayed unmatched. Per germline, CDR1 SGHVS and CDR2 FQNEAQ. This CDR3 contains 13 residues. The CDR3 is CASSFGTENTIYF. For the CDR3, the DNA is TGTGCCAGCAGCTTTGGGACAGAAAACACCATATATTTT.

V gene TRBV7-2 combines with J gene TRBJ1-2; 7 bases align to TRBD1. In germline, CDR1 is SGHTA, CDR2 FQGNSA. The CDR3 has 13 residues. V was pared by 4 bases and J by 7 bases, with 6 bases of the junction left unmatched. The CDR3 loop reads CASSSGQAGGYTF. DNA of the CDR3: TGTGCCAGCAGCTCCGGACAGGCTGGTGGCTACACCTTC. The full variable domain, with the rest looked up from reference TRBV7-2 and TRBJ1-2, is GAGVSQSPSNKVTEKGKDVELRCDPISGHTALYWYRQSLGQGLEFLIYFQGNSAPDKSGLPSDRFSAERTGGSVSTLTIQRTQQEDSAVYLCASSSGQAGGYTFGSGTRLTVV.

The genes are TRBV18 and TRBJ2-5, with 11 bases aligning to TRBD1. The trim removed 4 bases at V and 5 bases at J, leaving 9 bases unmatched. This CDR3 spans 16 amino acids. Germline V CDR1 and CDR2: KGHSH, LQKENI. CDR3 protein: CASSQNGQGAKETQYF. In nucleotides, the CDR3 is TGTGCCAGCTCACAAAACGGACAGGGGGCTAAGGAGACCCAGTACTTC.

The chain has TRBV7-2 and TRBJ1-5; D remains unclear. The germline V gene encodes CDR1 SGHTA and CDR2 FQGNSA. V shed 2 bases and J shed 1 base, with 6 bases lying between them. The CDR3 is made up of 14 amino acids. CDR3 bases: TGTGCCAGCAGCTTATCAGTAAGCAATCAGCCCCAGCATTTT. Protein: CASSLSVSNQPQHF.

This clone was recorded once. CDR3 bases: TGTGCCAGCAGTGAGGGGCAGCCCAACTATGGCTACACCTTC. It is translated as CASSEGQPNYGYTF. The chain is built from TRBV6-1 and TRBJ1-2, with D maybe TRBD1 (5 bases). The CDR3 has 14 amino acids. CDR1 and CDR2 from the germline V gene are MNHNS and SASEGT. Trimming left V 3 bases short and J 2 bases short, with 10 bases between.

The V and J genes are TRBV19 and TRBJ1-2; D is unresolved. CDR1 LNHDA and CDR2 SQIVND come from the germline V gene (reference sequence). Trimming removed 5 bases at V and 3 bases at J, with 16 bases between. This CDR3 region has 15 residues. The chain's CDR3 is CASSVGLLMDYGYTF. CDR3 nucleotides: TGTGCCAGTAGTGTTGGACTCCTGATGGACTATGGCTACACCTTC.

CDR3 DNA: TGTGCCAGCTCACCACTCAGGGAAGAGACCCAGTACTTC. Translation gives CASSPLREETQYF. This sequence joins TRBV18 and TRBJ2-5; a possible D gene is TRBD1 (5 bases). The CDR3 totals 13 residues. CDR1 is KGHSH, CDR2 LQKENI, per germline. V lost 1 base, J lost 3 bases, and 6 bases lay in between.

The J gene is TRBJ1-2, the V gene TRBV25-1; D is unresolved. The germline CDR1 and CDR2 sequences are MGHDK and SYGVNS. The CDR3 length is 14 residues. V shed 1 base and J shed 7 bases, with 13 bases lying between them. The CDR3 reads CASSESTPRSGYTF. In DNA form, the CDR3 reads TGTGCCAGCAGTGAATCAACCCCGAGGAGTGGCTACACCTTC.

This chain connects TRBV7-9 to TRBJ2-3, with D possibly TRBD2 on 5 matching bases. Trimming cost V 1 base and J 3 bases, with 8 bases left between them. The V gene's germline CDR1 is SEHNR and CDR2 FQNEAQ (reference sequence). The CDR3 contains 14 residues. The CDR3 here is CASSLEGETDTQYF. CDR3 DNA sequence: TGTGCCAGCAGCTTAGAGGGAGAAACAGATACGCAGTATTTT. Complete variable domain (other parts from reference TRBV7-9 and TRBJ2-3): DTGVSQNPRHKITKRGQNVTFRCDPISEHNRLYWYRQTLGQGPEFLTYFQNEAQLEKSRLLSDRFSAERPKGSFSTLEIQRTEQGDSAMYLCASSLEGETDTQYFGPGTRLTVL.

The chain is built from TRBV6-2 or TRBV6-3 and TRBJ2-7; possible D gene TRBD1, 5 bases. Trimming took 2 bases from V and 0 from J, leaving 8 bases between them. CDR3 size: 14 residues. From germline, CDR1 is MNHEY and CDR2 SVGEGT. CDR3 region: CASSYPDSSYEQYV. The CDR3, as DNA: TGTGCCAGCAGTTACCCCGACAGCTCCTACGAGCAGTACGTC.

The rearrangement links TRBV15 to TRBJ2-2; D may be TRBD2 (7 bases). CDR3 size: 15 residues. V lost 0 bases and J lost 7, with 12 bases in between. Germline CDR1 LNHNV, CDR2 YYDKDF (reference sequence). The CDR3 loop reads CATSREGGLGGELFF. In DNA, the CDR3 is TGTGCCACCAGCAGAGAGGGGGGGCTTGGCGGGGAGCTGTTTTTT.

The chain has TRBV9 and TRBJ2-7; D is possibly TRBD1 (6 bases). The V end was cut by 4 bases, the J end by 2 bases, with 10 bases between. The germline CDR1 and CDR2 sequences are SGDLS and YYNGEE. The CDR3 totals 13 residues. This CDR3 reads CASSPQGAYEQYF. In nucleotides, the CDR3 is TGTGCCAGCAGCCCACAGGGAGCCTACGAGCAGTACTTC.

In its sample, this clone was seen a few times. The rearrangement links TRBV3-1 (or the pseudogene TRBV3-2) to TRBJ2-1; D is uncertain. Germline CDR1 is LGHDT and CDR2 is YNNKEL (reference sequence). This CDR3 is built from 14 residues. V lost 6 bases, J lost 5 bases, and 14 bases lay in between. This CDR3 reads CASRGLVLDNEQFF. The CDR3 region has the DNA TGTGCCAGCAGGGGTCTAGTCCTGGACAATGAGCAGTTCTTC.

V and J are TRBV7-9 and TRBJ2-1; 12 bases agree with TRBD2. The CDR3 extends over 15 amino acids. The germline V gene has CDR1 SEHNR and CDR2 FQNEAQ (reference sequence). V trimming: 4 bases; J trimming: 8 bases; junction bases outside the gene matches: 6. CDR3 residues: CASSYTSGGTDEQFF. The CDR3, as DNA: TGTGCCAGCAGCTACACTAGCGGGGGGACCGATGAGCAGTTCTTC. Using reference TRBV7-9 and TRBJ2-1 for the parts outside the CDR3, the full variable domain is DTGVSQNPRHKITKRGQNVTFRCDPISEHNRLYWYRQTLGQGPEFLTYFQNEAQLEKSRLLSDRFSAERPKGSFSTLEIQRTEQGDSAMYLCASSYTSGGTDEQFFGPGTRLTVL.

This rearrangement joins TRBV21-1 to TRBJ2-7; TRBD1 is taken as the D call from the table, unchecked against the DNA. TRBV21-1 is a recognized pseudogene. This CDR3 comprises 14 residues. This chain's CDR3 is CASRGQAPTYEQYV. DNA for the CDR3: TGTGCCAGCAGAGGACAGGCTCCCACCTACGAGCAGTACGTC.